This is a list of T cell receptor beta chains from one sample in a study of blood T cells in healthy people across ages. TCRdb reanalysed the 5' RACE reads using MiXCR and keeps one entry per CDR3 protein. This table holds approximately 900,000 distinct CDR3 sequences, about 27% found once. This same sample was also taken into another study, of T cells of mothers and their children.

Sequencing was performed on blood. These receptors originate from a woman aged 40 to 50 in good health. Both conserved end residues are part of each CDR3. D genes are given only for firm matches. Clone sizes are given selectively: once, few, many, or a class where the clone is expanded.

clone_size	v_call	j_call	d_call	cdr3_aa	cdr3_nt
-	TRBV11-2	TRBJ2-7	TRBD1	CAGSTDRGYEQYF	TGTGCCGGCAGCACAGACAGGGGGTACGAGCAGTACTTC
once	TRBV11-2	TRBJ1-1	TRBD1	CASSPWDRVMNTEAFF	TGTGCCAGCAGCCCTTGGGACAGGGTGATGAACACTGAAGCTTTCTTT
many	TRBV5-5	TRBJ1-2	-	CASSLWYYQESYGYTF	TGTGCCAGCAGCTTGTGGTACTATCAGGAGAGCTATGGCTACACCTTC
many	TRBV13	TRBJ2-7	-	CASGPRGLYEQYF	TGTGCCAGCGGACCCCGGGGGTTATACGAGCAGTACTTC
-	TRBV12-3/TRBV12-4	TRBJ2-7	-	CASSLSASEGYEQYF	TGTGCCAGCAGTTTATCCGCCTCCGAGGGTTACGAGCAGTACTTC
many	TRBV29-1	TRBJ2-1	TRBD2	CSASGGAVNEQFF	TGCAGCGCGAGCGGGGGGGCCGTGAATGAGCAGTTCTTC
-	TRBV5-1	TRBJ2-3	-	CTSSLESGNTDTQYF	TGCACCAGCAGCTTGGAGTCAGGAAACACAGATACGCAGTATTTT
many	TRBV12-3/TRBV12-4	TRBJ2-5	-	CASSLYWVGQETQYF	TGTGCCAGCAGTTTATATTGGGTGGGGCAAGAGACCCAGTACTTC
many	TRBV7-9	TRBJ1-2	TRBD1	CASSSDRVSGYTF	TGTGCCAGCAGTTCAGACAGGGTGTCTGGCTACACCTTC
few	TRBV5-1	TRBJ2-1	-	CASSVQREEQFF	TGCGCCAGCAGCGTTCAGCGAGAGGAGCAGTTCTTC
-	TRBV5-1	TRBJ2-1	-	CASSLAPGLGAYNEQFF	TGCGCCAGCAGCTTGGCCCCGGGTTTGGGAGCCTACAATGAGCAGTTCTTC
few	TRBV6-2/TRBV6-3	TRBJ1-1	-	CASSYGYRVQNTEAFF	TGTGCCAGCAGTTACGGCTACAGGGTGCAGAACACTGAAGCTTTCTTT
-	TRBV7-9	TRBJ2-6	-	CASSLEYRRVSGANVLTF	TGTGCCAGCAGCTTAGAATACAGGAGGGTCTCTGGGGCCAACGTCCTGACTTTC
-	TRBV28	TRBJ2-5	-	CASSQYRVRGETQYF	TGTGCCAGCAGCCAATACAGGGTCCGCGGAGAGACCCAGTACTTC
-	TRBV7-9	TRBJ2-7	-	CASSWTVEGVRYEQYF	TGTGCCAGCAGCTGGACCGTCGAGGGGGTACGGTACGAGCAGTACTTC
many	TRBV29-1	TRBJ2-5	TRBD2	CSVEIGLAGGQETQYF	TGCAGCGTTGAAATTGGGCTAGCGGGGGGACAAGAGACCCAGTACTTC
-	TRBV27	TRBJ2-7	-	CASSSPLRGLGEQYF	TGTGCCAGCAGCTCCCCCCTACGAGGGCTGGGCGAGCAGTACTTC
-	TRBV28	TRBJ2-7	-	CASNPTGTTTYEQYF	TGTGCCAGCAACCCTACCGGGACCACGACCTACGAGCAGTACTTC
many	TRBV20-1	TRBJ2-1	TRBD2	CSARALHGGGYNEQFF	TGCAGTGCTAGAGCCCTTCACGGGGGGGGTTACAATGAGCAGTTCTTC
-	TRBV28	TRBJ2-7	TRBD1	CASRTPGTGLYEQYF	TGTGCCAGCAGAACCCCGGGGACAGGGCTGTACGAGCAGTACTTC
few	TRBV28	TRBJ2-5	-	CASRLGFVNQETQYF	TGTGCCAGCAGGTTGGGCTTTGTTAACCAAGAGACCCAGTACTTC
few	TRBV2	TRBJ2-1	-	CASSERTSSRKDEQFF	TGTGCCAGCAGTGAAAGAACTAGCTCGAGGAAAGATGAGCAGTTCTTC
-	TRBV9	TRBJ2-1	TRBD2	CASSAPSGGANEQFF	TGTGCCAGCAGCGCCCCTAGCGGGGGGGCGAATGAGCAGTTCTTC
-	TRBV5-1	TRBJ2-3	TRBD2	CASSSHLAGGTDTQYF	TGCGCCAGCAGCTCTCATCTAGCGGGGGGCACAGATACGCAGTATTTT
many	TRBV7-3	TRBJ2-7	-	CASSLLGSGDEQYF	TGTGCCAGCAGCTTATTAGGGTCCGGGGACGAGCAGTACTTC
-	TRBV12-3/TRBV12-4	TRBJ2-5	-	CASSWGVQETQYF	TGTGCCAGCAGCTGGGGGGTCCAAGAGACCCAGTACTTC
-	TRBV5-1	TRBJ1-1	-	CASSWDDGVFTEAFF	TGCGCCAGCAGCTGGGACGACGGCGTGTTCACTGAAGCTTTCTTT
few	TRBV4-3	TRBJ2-3	-	CASSQGASDSHHTQYF	TGCGCCAGCAGCCAAGGGGCTAGCGACTCTCATCATACGCAGTATTTT
-	TRBV4-1	TRBJ2-2	-	CASSQVKGYTGELFF	TGCGCCAGCAGCCAAGTGAAGGGGTACACCGGGGAGCTGTTTTTT
-	TRBV30	TRBJ1-2	-	CAWSIQGERYGHTF	TGTGCCTGGAGTATACAGGGAGAGCGCTATGGCCACACCTTC
few	TRBV6-5	TRBJ2-2	TRBD1	CASSYQGVGGELFF	TGTGCCAGCAGTTATCAGGGGGTTGGCGGGGAGCTGTTTTTT
-	TRBV5-6	TRBJ1-2	TRBD1	CASSQPTGAYGYTF	TGTGCCAGCAGCCAACCTACAGGGGCCTATGGCTACACCTTC
-	TRBV20-1	TRBJ1-2	-	CSAPPSSTEGGYTF	TGCAGTGCTCCCCCCTCTTCGACAGAAGGAGGCTACACCTTC
-	TRBV7-6	TRBJ2-7	-	CASAELGGPSTYEQCF	TGTGCCAGCGCAGAGCTGGGGGGGCCATCTACCTACGAGCAGTGCTTC
-	TRBV10-3	TRBJ2-1	TRBD2	CAISEPSGGYNEQFF	TGTGCCATCAGTGAGCCTAGCGGGGGTTACAATGAGCAGTTCTTC
-	TRBV27	TRBJ2-3	-	CASSWVQGSDTQYF	TGTGCCAGCAGTTGGGTGCAGGGGTCAGATACGCAGTATTTT